This TCR beta chain originates from a study of blood T cell repertoires in COVID-19. Looking at the study overall: Donors in the United States, Italy and Spain gave samples during acute or convalescent COVID-19. T cells, B-cell-depleted T cells, or PBMCs provided the cDNA or gDNA that served as material.

CDR1 is SGHNT, CDR2 YYREEE, per germline (reference sequence). This CDR3 comprises 13 residues. Trimming left V 2 bases short and J 2 bases short, with 6 bases between. In the authors' workflow: Amplification with reference gene primers provided the estimates of nucleated cell counts. Assay: immunoSEQ multiplex PCR; the TCRdb copy retains only in-frame clones and omits some. The V and J calls and clone size come from that table; D and trimming were worked out from the DNA. The data hold some 240,000 clones, with around 84% observed a single time. The sequenced sample was peripheral blood. This receptor was obtained from a man between 50 and 59 years old with active or convalescent COVID-19. J is TRBJ2-3 and V is TRBV5-4, with D unclear. CDR3 sequence reads: CASSFVYTDTQYF. The CDR3 DNA sequence: TGTGCCAGCAGCTTCGTTTACACAGATACGCAGTATTTT.